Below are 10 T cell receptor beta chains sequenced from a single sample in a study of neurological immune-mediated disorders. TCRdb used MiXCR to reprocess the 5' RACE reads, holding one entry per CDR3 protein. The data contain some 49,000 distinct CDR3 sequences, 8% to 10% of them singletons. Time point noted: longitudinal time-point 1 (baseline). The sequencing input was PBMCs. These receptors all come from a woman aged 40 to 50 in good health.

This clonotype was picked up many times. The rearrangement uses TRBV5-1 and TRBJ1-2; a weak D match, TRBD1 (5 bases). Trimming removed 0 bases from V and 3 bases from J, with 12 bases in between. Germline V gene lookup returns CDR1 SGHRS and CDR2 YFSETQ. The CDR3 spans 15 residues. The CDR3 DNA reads TGCGCCAGCAGCTTGGGAGTCGGGGGAGACTATGGCTACACCTTC. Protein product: CASSLGVGGDYGYTF.

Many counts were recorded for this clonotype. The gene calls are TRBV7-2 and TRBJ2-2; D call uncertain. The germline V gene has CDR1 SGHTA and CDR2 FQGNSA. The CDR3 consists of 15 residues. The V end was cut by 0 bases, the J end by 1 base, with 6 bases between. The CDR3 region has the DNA TGTGCCAGCAGCTTAGCGAGCAGGAACACCGGGGAGCTGTTTTTT. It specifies CASSLASRNTGELFF.

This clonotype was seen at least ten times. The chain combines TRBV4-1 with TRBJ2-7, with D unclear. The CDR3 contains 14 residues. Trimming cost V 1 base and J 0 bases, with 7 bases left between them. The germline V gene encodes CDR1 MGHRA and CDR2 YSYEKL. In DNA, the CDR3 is TGCGCCAGCAGCCAAGGGCCCCTCTCCTACGAGCAGTACTTC. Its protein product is CASSQGPLSYEQYF.

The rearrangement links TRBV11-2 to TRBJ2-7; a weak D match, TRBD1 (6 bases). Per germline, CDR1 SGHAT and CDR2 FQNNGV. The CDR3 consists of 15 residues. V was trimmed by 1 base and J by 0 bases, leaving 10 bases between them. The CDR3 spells CASSLVQGPSYEQYF. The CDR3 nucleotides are TGTGCCAGCAGCTTAGTCCAGGGGCCCTCCTACGAGCAGTACTTC.

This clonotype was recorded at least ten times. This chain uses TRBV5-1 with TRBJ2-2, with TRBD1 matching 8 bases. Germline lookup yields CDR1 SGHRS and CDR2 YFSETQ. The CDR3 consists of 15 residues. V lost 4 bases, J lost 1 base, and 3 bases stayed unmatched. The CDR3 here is CASSLGTGNTGELFF. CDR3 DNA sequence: TGCGCCAGCAGCCTAGGGACAGGGAACACCGGGGAGCTGTTTTTT.

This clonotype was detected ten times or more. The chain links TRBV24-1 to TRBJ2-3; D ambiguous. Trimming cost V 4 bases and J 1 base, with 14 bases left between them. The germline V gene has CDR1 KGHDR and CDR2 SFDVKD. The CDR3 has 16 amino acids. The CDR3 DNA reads TGTGCCACCAGTGAACGGGCAGGAGACGGCACAGATACGCAGTATTTT. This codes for CATSERAGDGTDTQYF.

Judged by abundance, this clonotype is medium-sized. CDR3 DNA sequence: TGTGCCAGCAGCCAAGAGTGGCGGGGGGGTTTCTACGAGCAGTACTTC. Translation: CASSQEWRGGFYEQYF. The chain employs TRBV4-2 and TRBJ2-7; the match to TRBD2 covers 9 bases. The CDR3 totals 16 residues. V shed 0 bases and J 3 bases; nucleotides not matched to a gene: 6. Per the germline V gene, CDR1 is LGHNA and CDR2 is YNFKEQ.

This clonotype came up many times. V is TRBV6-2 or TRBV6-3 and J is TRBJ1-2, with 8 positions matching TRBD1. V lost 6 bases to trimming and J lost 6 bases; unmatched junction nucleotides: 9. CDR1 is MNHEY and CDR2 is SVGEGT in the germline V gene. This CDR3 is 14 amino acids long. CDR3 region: CASSRPGQGDGYTF. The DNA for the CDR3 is TGTGCCAGCAGCCGACCCGGACAGGGTGATGGCTACACCTTC.

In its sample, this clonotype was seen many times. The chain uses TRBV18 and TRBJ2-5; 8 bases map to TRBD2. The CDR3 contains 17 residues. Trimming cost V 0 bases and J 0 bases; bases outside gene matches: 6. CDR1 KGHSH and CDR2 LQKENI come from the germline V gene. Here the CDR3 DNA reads TGTGCCAGCTCACCACCGATAAAGCGGGGGTACCAAGAGACCCAGTACTTC. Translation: CASSPPIKRGYQETQYF.

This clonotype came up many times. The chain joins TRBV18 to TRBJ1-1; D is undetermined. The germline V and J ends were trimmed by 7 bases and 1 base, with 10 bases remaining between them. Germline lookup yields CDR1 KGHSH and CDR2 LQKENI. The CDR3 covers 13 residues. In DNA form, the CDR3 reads TGTGCCAGCTTGGTTGCGGAGAACACTGAAGCTTTCTTT. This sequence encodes CASLVAENTEAFF.